The 23 T cell receptor beta chains reported below all come from one sample, sequenced in a study of blood T cell repertoires in COVID-19. The repertoire was sequenced with immunoSEQ multiplex PCR; TCRdb's copy has only in-frame clones and lacks some. The table lists about 280,000 clones, roughly 85% of them singletons, with about 2.7% in the top ten. Sequenced input: PBMCs or T cells enriched from blood (not recorded which). Source of these receptors: a woman between 45 and 65 years old who had recovered from COVID-19.

The rearrangement joins TRBV15 to TRBJ2-7, with unresolved D. Trimming stripped 5 bases from V and 0 bases from J, with 11 bases between. There are 14 residues in the CDR3. CDR1 and CDR2 (germline): LNHNV, YYDKDF (reference sequence). The CDR3 nucleotides read TGTGCCACCAGCGCCAGACGGAGCTCCTACGAGCAGTACTTC. This translates into CATSARRSSYEQYF.

V is TRBV7-2 and J is TRBJ1-6; D not certain. This CDR3 contains 16 residues. Trimming cost V 1 base and J 7 bases, with 14 bases left between them. Per the germline V gene, CDR1 is SGHTA and CDR2 is FQGNSA. The CDR3 sequence: CASSLEGGRVNSPLHF. The CDR3 coding sequence is TGTGCCAGCAGCTTAGAAGGTGGGAGGGTAAATTCACCCCTCCACTTT.

The chain combines TRBV6-5 with TRBJ1-5; a weak D match, TRBD1 (5 bases). Germline V gene data show CDR1 as MNHEY and CDR2 as SVGAGI. The CDR3 has 15 amino acids. Trimming left V 6 bases short and J 5 bases short, with 17 bases between. CDR3 loop: CASRPGLLGDQPQHF. The DNA for the CDR3 is TGTGCCAGCAGGCCGGGACTCCTCGGCGATCAGCCCCAGCATTTT.

In this sample, this clone turned up a few times. The chain employs TRBV6-5 and TRBJ1-1; D call uncertain. CDR3 size: 14 residues. V was trimmed by 2 bases and J by 1 base, leaving 8 bases between them. Germline loops: CDR1 MNHEY, CDR2 SVGAGI. CDR3 in DNA: TGTGCCAGCAGTTACAGGCGGGGGAACACTGAAGCTTTCTTT. As protein: CASSYRRGNTEAFF.

This chain connects TRBV5-6 to TRBJ2-2, with 8 bases lining up with TRBD1. Germline lookup yields CDR1 SGHDT and CDR2 YYEEEE. This CDR3 spans 15 amino acids. Unmatched junction bases numbered 6, after V lost 1 base and J lost 7 bases. Here the CDR3 DNA reads TGTGCCAGCAGCTTGACAGGGGGGAAGGACGGGGAGCTGTTTTTT. It translates to CASSLTGGKDGELFF.

The V and J genes are TRBV21-1 and TRBJ2-7; TRBD1 is taken as the D call from the table, unchecked against the DNA. TRBV21-1 has pseudogene status. There are 17 residues in the CDR3. The chain's CDR3 is CASSKADRGCCSYEQYF. CDR3 nucleotide sequence: TGTGCCAGCAGCAAAGCCGACAGGGGGTGTTGCTCCTACGAGCAGTACTTC.

The chain carries TRBV18 and TRBJ1-4, with D uncertain. The CDR3 loop spans 16 amino acids. Per the germline V gene, CDR1 is KGHSH and CDR2 is LQKENI. The germline V and J ends were trimmed by 3 bases and 8 bases, with 19 bases remaining between them. The CDR3 DNA is TGTGCCAGCTCACCCACTAATGTAGCTACTTTCGAAAAACTGTTTTTT. Amino acid sequence: CASSPTNVATFEKLFF.

A note on this clone: The junction departs from the called germline gene at one end, perhaps through a read error. This rearrangement joins TRBV30 to TRBJ2-1; perhaps TRBD1 as D (6 bases). Germline CDR1 is GTSNPN and CDR2 is SVGIG (reference sequence). The CDR3 is made up of 10 amino acids. CDR3: CAWLQGEPFF. In DNA, the CDR3 is TGTGCCTGGTTACAGGGAGAGCCGTTCTTC.

The chain joins TRBV15 to TRBJ1-4, with D unresolved. The germline V and J ends were trimmed by 4 bases and 2 bases, with 11 bases remaining between them. Germline V gene sequence: CDR1 LNHNV, CDR2 YYDKDF (reference sequence). There are 15 residues in the CDR3. CDR3 DNA sequence: TGTGCCACCAGCATCCGCTCTCGGACTAATGAAAAACTGTTTTTT. This codes for CATSIRSRTNEKLFF.

The rearrangement links TRBV7-9 to TRBJ1-1; no clear D. Trimming left V 5 bases short and J 1 base short, with 8 bases between. CDR3 length equals 13 residues. Germline CDR1 is SEHNR and CDR2 is FQNEAQ (reference sequence). The CDR3 is CASSLGENTEAFF. The CDR3, as DNA: TGTGCCAGCAGCCTCGGTGAGAACACTGAAGCTTTCTTT.

This sequence joins TRBV5-5 and TRBJ1-4; D is perhaps TRBD1 (5 bases). Trimming took 4 bases from V and 3 from J, leaving 13 bases between them. The CDR3 sequence is 15 residues long. Per germline, CDR1 SGHKS and CDR2 YYEKEE (reference sequence). The CDR3 spells CASSVTERPNEKLFF. As DNA, the CDR3 is TGTGCCAGCAGCGTGACAGAGCGTCCTAATGAAAAACTGTTTTTT.

The rearrangement links TRBV5-1 to TRBJ1-2, with a tentative D call TRBD1 (6 bases). The CDR3 runs to 15 residues. Germline lookup yields CDR1 SGHRS and CDR2 YFSETQ. Trimming shortened V by 3 bases and J by 5 bases, and 17 bases separated the two germline ends. The DNA for the CDR3 is TGCGCCAGCAGCTCGGGACAAGTAAATATTTATGGCTACACCTTC. It codes for CASSSGQVNIYGYTF.

The chain combines TRBV5-6 with TRBJ1-3, with TRBD1 identical over 8 bases. Per the germline V gene, CDR1 is SGHDT and CDR2 is YYEEEE. V shed 0 bases, J shed 6 bases, and the junction held 2 bases outside the gene matches. This CDR3 is built from 14 residues. CDR3 region: CASSLGRGPNTIYF. The CDR3 region has the DNA TGTGCCAGCAGCTTGGGCAGGGGGCCAAACACCATATATTTT.

The rearrangement joins TRBV6-6 to TRBJ1-6; TRBD1 matches 9 bases. Losses at the gene ends were 7 bases for V and 7 bases for J; bases not matched to a gene: 11. Germline CDR1 reads MNHNY; CDR2 reads SVGAGI (reference sequence). The CDR3 length is 16 residues. The CDR3 DNA follows: TGTGCCAGCATTTCCGGGACCGGGACAGGGAATTCACCCCTCCACTTT. Translated, it gives CASISGTGTGNSPLHF.

The gene calls are TRBV30 and TRBJ2-7; 12 bases align to TRBD2. The length of the CDR3 is 15 residues. After removal of 0 bases from V and 5 bases from J, the junction contained 5 bases not matched to a gene. Per the germline V gene, CDR1 is GTSNPN and CDR2 is SVGIG (reference sequence). The CDR3 DNA reads as TGTGCCTGGAGTGTACTAGCGGGAGGTGGAGACGAGCAGTACTTC. This encodes CAWSVLAGGGDEQYF.

This clone was counted a few times. The chain links TRBV19 to TRBJ2-5; 7 bases are shared with TRBD2. With V trimmed by 3 bases and J by 5 bases, 6 bases remained unmatched. This CDR3 has 14 residues. CDR1 is LNHDA and CDR2 is SQIVND in the germline V gene (reference sequence). The CDR3 DNA reads TGTGCCAGTAGTATGAGCGGGATCTCGGAGACCCAGTACTTC. It translates to CASSMSGISETQYF.

The rearrangement links TRBV9 to TRBJ2-1; TRBD2 matches 8 bases. J was trimmed by 7 bases and V by 0 bases; bases with no gene match: 6. Germline CDR1 and CDR2: SGDLS and YYNGEE. The CDR3 length is 15 residues. The CDR3, as DNA: TGTGCCAGCAGCGTAGATGGGACTAGAGATAATGAGCAGTTCTTC. Encoded protein: CASSVDGTRDNEQFF.

V gene TRBV19 combines with J gene TRBJ2-7, with 9 bases that match TRBD2. This CDR3 is 16 amino acids long. V shed 5 bases, J shed 6 bases, and the junction held 14 bases outside the gene matches. Germline V CDR1 and CDR2: LNHDA, SQIVND (reference sequence). CDR3 in DNA: TGTGCCAGTAGTCCGACCCTTTTAGCGGGAGCTGGCGAGCAGTACTTC. The encoded protein is CASSPTLLAGAGEQYF.

This chain links TRBV5-4 with TRBJ1-1; weak D call: TRBD1 (6 bases). Germline CDR1 SGHNT, CDR2 YYREEE (reference sequence). Trimming stripped 3 bases from V and 6 bases from J, with 18 bases between. The CDR3 is 15 residues long. The CDR3 bases are TGTGCCAGCAGCTCACCTGGGGGGGGGCGGCCTGAAGCTTTCTTT. Amino acid sequence: CASSSPGGGRPEAFF.

Only one count was recorded for this clone. The genes are TRBV14 and TRBJ2-1; the match to TRBD2 covers 7 bases. V lost 0 bases, J lost 2 bases, and 1 base stayed unmatched. Germline V gene data show CDR1 as SGHDN and CDR2 as FVKESK. This CDR3 region has 15 residues. CDR3 residues: CASSQDGGTYNEQFF. As DNA, the CDR3 is TGTGCCAGCAGCCAAGACGGGGGGACCTACAATGAGCAGTTCTTC. Complete variable domain (other parts from reference TRBV14 and TRBJ2-1): EAGVTQFPSHSVIEKGQTVTLRCDPISGHDNLYWYRRVMGKEIKFLLHFVKESKQDESGMPNNRFLAERTGGTYSTLKVQPAELEDSGVYFCASSQDGGTYNEQFFGPGTRLTVL.

The chain joins TRBV20-1 to TRBJ2-5; possibly TRBD2 for D (5 bases). Looked up from germline, CDR1 is DFQATT and CDR2 is SNEGSKA (reference sequence). The CDR3 contains 14 residues. V lost 3 bases and J lost 5, with 16 bases in between. Here the CDR3 reads CSASKGPRGETQYF. CDR3 coding DNA: TGCAGTGCTAGTAAAGGGCCGCGCGGGGAGACCCAGTACTTC.

This clone was seen once. The chain is built from TRBV5-1 and TRBJ2-6; no definite D call. V was cut by 6 bases and J by 4 bases, with 11 bases left in between. The CDR3 contains 14 residues. Germline V lookup: CDR1 SGHRS, CDR2 YFSETQ. DNA of the CDR3: TGCGCCAGCAAGCCAGGAACCGGGGCCAACGTCCTGACTTTC. Its translation: CASKPGTGANVLTF.

The chain has TRBV6-2 or TRBV6-3 and TRBJ1-2, with 7 bases aligning to TRBD1. The CDR3 contains 14 residues. V was clipped by 5 bases and J by 9 bases; unmatched bases: 12. In germline, CDR1 is MNHEY, CDR2 SVGEGT. CDR3 amino acids: CASSDRDSSMRYTF. The CDR3 coding sequence is TGTGCCAGCAGTGACCGGGACAGTTCTATGCGCTACACCTTC.